The clone carrying this T cell receptor beta chain was seen at least ten times. The CDR3 contains 13 residues. With V trimmed by 3 bases and J by 5 bases, 1 base remained unmatched. The germline gives CDR1 KGHSH, CDR2 LQKENI. The CDR3 regions of TCR beta were amplified from RNA transcripts. Researchers ran a first-round RT-PCR on the TCR CDR3 using the HTBI primer set. MiXCR was run by TCRdb on the multiplex PCR reads, yielding one entry per CDR3 protein. The table lists approximately 200,000 distinct CDR3 sequences, around 17% of them singletons. Exclusion criteria comprised uncontrolled infection, other autoimmune disease, pregnancy or lactation. The source of the sample is a study of T cells in Graves' hyperthyroidism and ophthalmopathy.

This rearrangement joins TRBV18 to TRBJ2-1; 7 positions match TRBD1. This clonotype was obtained from a middle-aged man with Graves' hyperthyroidism. Sequencing input: blood. The CDR3, as DNA: TGTGCCAGCTCACCCGGGACAGACAATGAGCAGTTCTTC. Translated: CASSPGTDNEQFF.